This T cell receptor beta chain is from a study of blood T cell repertoires in COVID-19. Produced via immunoSEQ multiplex PCR; TCRdb's table is partial and in-frame only. The repertoire consists of some 300,000 clones, with just under 90% occurring once and the leading ten covering roughly 1.9%. The CDR3 runs to 15 residues. The ends were cut back, 7 bases at V and 7 bases at J, with 19 bases in the middle. The sample comprised peripheral blood. V and J are TRBV23-1 and TRBJ1-4; D is ambiguous. TRBV23-1 is noted as an ORF with a role that remains uncertain. The receptor was derived from a woman aged 25-40 years with COVID-19, enrolled during active disease. CDR3 region: CASTLPGARVEKLFF. In nucleotides, the CDR3 is TGCGCCAGCACCCTGCCCGGTGCGCGGGTTGAAAAACTGTTTTTT.